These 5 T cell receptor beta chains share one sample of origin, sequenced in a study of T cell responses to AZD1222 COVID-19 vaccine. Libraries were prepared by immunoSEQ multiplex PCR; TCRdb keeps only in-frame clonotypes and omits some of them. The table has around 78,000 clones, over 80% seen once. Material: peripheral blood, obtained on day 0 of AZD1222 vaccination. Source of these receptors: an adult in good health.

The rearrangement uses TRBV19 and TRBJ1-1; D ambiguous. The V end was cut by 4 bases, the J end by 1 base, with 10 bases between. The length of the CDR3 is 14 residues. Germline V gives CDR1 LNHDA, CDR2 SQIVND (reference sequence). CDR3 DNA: TGTGCCAGTAGTAAACGACGGGAGAACACTGAAGCTTTCTTT. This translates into CASSKRRENTEAFF.

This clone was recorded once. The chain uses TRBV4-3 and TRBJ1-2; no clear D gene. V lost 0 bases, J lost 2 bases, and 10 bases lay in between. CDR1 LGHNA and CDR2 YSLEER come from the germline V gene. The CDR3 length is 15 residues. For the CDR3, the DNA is TGCGCCAGCAGCCAAGATGGCGCGGAAAACTATGGCTACACCTTC. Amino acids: CASSQDGAENYGYTF.

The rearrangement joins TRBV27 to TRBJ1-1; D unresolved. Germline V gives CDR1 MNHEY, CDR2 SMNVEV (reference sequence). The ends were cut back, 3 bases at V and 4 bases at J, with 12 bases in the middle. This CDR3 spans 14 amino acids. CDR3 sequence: CASSFLGRATEAFF. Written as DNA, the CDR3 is TGTGCCAGCAGTTTCCTAGGGAGGGCCACTGAAGCTTTCTTT.

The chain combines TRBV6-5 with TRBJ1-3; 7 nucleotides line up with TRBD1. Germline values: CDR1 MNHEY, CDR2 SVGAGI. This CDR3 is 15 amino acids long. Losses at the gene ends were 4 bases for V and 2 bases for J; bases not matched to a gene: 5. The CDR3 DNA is TGTGCCAGCAGTTCGGGACAGTCAACTGGAAACACCATATATTTT. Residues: CASSSGQSTGNTIYF.

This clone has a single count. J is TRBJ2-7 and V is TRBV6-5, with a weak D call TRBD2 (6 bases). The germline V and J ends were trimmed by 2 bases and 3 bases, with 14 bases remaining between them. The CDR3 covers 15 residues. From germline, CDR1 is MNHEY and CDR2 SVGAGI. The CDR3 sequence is CASSYGASVDYEQYF. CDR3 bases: TGTGCCAGCAGTTACGGGGCTAGCGTTGACTACGAGCAGTACTTC.